This is a list of T cell receptor beta chains from one sample in a study of blood T cell repertoires in COVID-19. Libraries were prepared by immunoSEQ multiplex PCR; TCRdb keeps only in-frame clonotypes and omits some of them. The sample lists about 270,000 clones, roughly 84% occurring once. The specimen was peripheral blood. The receptors were sampled from a woman aged 18-29 years with acute or convalescent COVID-19. Each CDR3 is given with its conserved first and last residue. The D gene is left open where the match is weak. A clone size is listed for some rows: how often the clone was seen (once, few, many), or a class if it is expanded.

v_gene	j_gene	abundance	d_gene	CDR3nt	CDR3aa
TRBV5-4	TRBJ1-2	.	.	TGTGCCAGCAGCTTGGACAGGTCGAACTATGGCTACACCTTC	CASSLDRSNYGYTF
TRBV20-1	TRBJ1-3	.	.	TGCAGTGCTAGTTCCTCAGGGTATGGAAACACCATATATTTT	CSASSSGYGNTIYF
TRBV28	TRBJ2-1	.	TRBD2	TGTGCCAGCAGTCCACCACTAGCGGGGCTTGAGCAGTTCTTC	CASSPPLAGLEQFF
TRBV19	TRBJ1-1	.	.	TGTGCCAGTACCTTCGCGGGCCACACTGAAGCTTTCTTT	CASTFAGHTEAFF
TRBV5-1	TRBJ2-7	.	.	TGCGCCAGCAGCTTGGCCAGAAAGAGGGACTCCTACGAGCAGTACTTC	CASSLARKRDSYEQYF
TRBV4-2	TRBJ1-2	.	TRBD1	TGTGCCAGCAGCCAAGATCAAGGGACAGGGGGCAACTATGGCTACACCTTC	CASSQDQGTGGNYGYTF
TRBV30	TRBJ1-1	.	.	TGTGCCGGGAATTTGGGGGGGCGGACTGAAGCTTTCTTT	CAGNLGGRTEAFF
TRBV7-2	TRBJ1-2	.	.	TGTGCCAGCAGCTCACAAGGCAGGGCCAGTTATGGCTACACCTTC	CASSSQGRASYGYTF
TRBV5-5	TRBJ2-7	few	TRBD2	TGTGCCAGCAGCCACGGGACTAGCGGCTACGAGCAGTACTTC	CASSHGTSGYEQYF
TRBV28	TRBJ1-3	.	TRBD1	TGTGCCAGCAGTGTCACAGGGGAGACAGGAAACACCATATATTTT	CASSVTGETGNTIYF
TRBV10-3	TRBJ2-7	.	.	TGTGCCATCAGTGCGCGCGAGGCCGAGCAGTACTTC	CAISAREAEQYF
TRBV13	TRBJ2-3	.	TRBD2	TGTGCCAGCAGCTCTCGACCGGGACTAGGGGTGAAAGATACGCAGTATTTT	CASSSRPGLGVKDTQYF
TRBV23-1	TRBJ2-3	.	.	TGCGCCAGCAGTCAAAGGTTGCGCGGGATTAGTGGGGCAGATACGCAGTATTTT	CASSQRLRGISGADTQYF
TRBV6-2/TRBV6-3	TRBJ2-7	.	.	TGTGCCAGCAGTTACCACAGGGGAGGCTACGAGCAGTACTTC	CASSYHRGGYEQYF
TRBV15	TRBJ2-1	.	TRBD2	TGTGCCACCAGCAGAGATGTTGCGGGAGGGGACTACAATGAGCAGTTCTTC	CATSRDVAGGDYNEQFF
TRBV6-6	TRBJ2-1	.	TRBD2	TGTGCCAGCAGTTCTACCGGGACTAGGAGGAGGAATGAGCAGTTCTTC	CASSSTGTRRRNEQFF
TRBV4-3	TRBJ2-7	.	.	TGCGCCAGCAGCCAAGAGGCGGTTGCGAGGGAGCAGTACTTC	CASSQEAVAREQYF
TRBV28	TRBJ1-5	.	.	TGTGCCAGCAGTTTAGAGCAGGGGCATTATAGCAATCAGCCCCAGCATTTT	CASSLEQGHYSNQPQHF
TRBV30	TRBJ2-1	.	TRBD2	TGTGCCTGGTCCACAAGCGGGGACTCTTTCAGCTCCTACAATGAGCAGTTCTTC	CAWSTSGDSFSSYNEQFF
TRBV27	TRBJ1-1	.	TRBD1	TGTGCCAGCAGTGCAACAGGGGAACCTGAAGCTTTCTTT	CASSATGEPEAFF
TRBV3-1/TRBV3-2	TRBJ1-4	.	TRBD1	TGTGCCAGCAGCCAAGAAGTGACCGGGACAGGGGGCGTATCAACTAATGAAAAACTGTTTTTT	CASSQEVTGTGGVSTNEKLFF
TRBV6-5	TRBJ1-1	.	.	TGTGCCAGCAGCCTTGTAGGGGTGAACACTGAAGCTTTCTTT	CASSLVGVNTEAFF
TRBV7-9	TRBJ1-4	.	TRBD1	TGTGCCAGCAGCGCTCGGGACAGACCGAATGAAAAACTGTTTTTT	CASSARDRPNEKLFF
TRBV7-2	TRBJ2-1	.	TRBD1	TGTGCCAGCAGCTTATCACCGGGACAGACTAACAATGAGCAGTTCTTC	CASSLSPGQTNNEQFF
TRBV3-1/TRBV3-2	TRBJ2-7	.	TRBD2	TGTGCCAGCAGCCTCAGGACTAGCGGTTCCTACGAGCAGTACTTC	CASSLRTSGSYEQYF
TRBV5-5	TRBJ2-1	.	TRBD2	TGTGCCAGCAGCTTGAGGTATGGACTAGCGGGCTCCTACAATGAGCAGTTCTTC	CASSLRYGLAGSYNEQFF
TRBV27	TRBJ2-7	.	TRBD2	TGTGCCAGCAGTTTTAGCGGGGGGTCCTACGAGCAGTACTTC	CASSFSGGSYEQYF
TRBV27	TRBJ2-7	.	TRBD1	TGTGCCAGCAGTTTATTTTGGGACAGAGACTACGAGCAGTACTTC	CASSLFWDRDYEQYF
TRBV5-5	TRBJ2-2	.	.	TGTGCCAGCAGCCGTGATTACGTCGGCGGGGAGCTGTTTTTT	CASSRDYVGGELFF
TRBV2	TRBJ2-7	.	.	TGTGCCAGCAGTGAAGGTTCATCATCGGGCGAGCAGTACTTC	CASSEGSSSGEQYF
TRBV28	TRBJ1-2	.	TRBD1	TGTGCCAGCAGTTTATTAGGCAGGGGGGAATATGGCTACACCTTC	CASSLLGRGEYGYTF
TRBV30	TRBJ2-4	.	.	TGTGCCTGGGGTTTGGGGGGAGGCATTCAGTACTTC	CAWGLGGGIQYF
TRBV19	TRBJ1-6	.	.	TGTGCCAGTAGTACCTACCCCCAGGGGATGAATTCACCCCTCCACTTT	CASSTYPQGMNSPLHF
TRBV28	TRBJ1-2	few	.	TGTGCCAGCAGCACCAACAGGGTAGTAGTCTTCGGGTCACACTATGGCTACACCTTC	CASSTNRVVVFGSHYGYTF
TRBV9	TRBJ1-1	once	.	TGTGCCAGCAGCCCTCTGGACAGGAACACTGAAGCTTTCTTT	CASSPLDRNTEAFF
TRBV4-2	TRBJ2-6	once	.	TGTGCCAGCAGCCAAGATTTGTTCAGGGGATCTGGGGCCAACGTCCTGACTTTC	CASSQDLFRGSGANVLTF
TRBV5-6	TRBJ2-7	.	.	TGTGCCAGCAGCTTGGTTGAGAGCAACTACGAGCAGTACTTC	CASSLVESNYEQYF
TRBV28	TRBJ2-7	.	TRBD2	TGTGCCAGCAGTTCCGTGACTAGCGGGAGGGTTCGGTACGAGCAGTACTTC	CASSSVTSGRVRYEQYF
TRBV14	TRBJ2-3	once	TRBD1	TGTGCCAGCAGCCAGGGACAGGGCACAGATACGCAGTATTTT	CASSQGQGTDTQYF
TRBV19	TRBJ1-5	few	.	TGTGCCAGTAGCAAGACAGATAGCAATCAGCCCCAGCATTTT	CASSKTDSNQPQHF
TRBV6-2/TRBV6-3	TRBJ1-2	.	TRBD1	TGTGCCAGCAGTTACTGGTCAACAGGGGAAAACTATGGCTACACCTTC	CASSYWSTGENYGYTF
TRBV18	TRBJ1-1	.	TRBD1	TGTGCCAGCTCCTCCACGTCAGGGGGGAACACTGAAGCTTTCTTT	CASSSTSGGNTEAFF
TRBV7-2	TRBJ2-1	.	TRBD2	TGTGCCAGCAGCTTAGCGGGCGGGAGGGTCAACCATGAGCAGTTCTTC	CASSLAGGRVNHEQFF
TRBV11-2	TRBJ2-2	.	.	TGTGCCAGCACTAGCACCGGGGAGCTGTTTTTT	CASTSTGELFF
TRBV28	TRBJ2-7	.	.	TGTGCCAGCGTTGGACAGCCCTACGAGCAGTACTTC	CASVGQPYEQYF
TRBV5-6	TRBJ1-6	.	TRBD1	TGTGCCAGCAGCTGGGGACAGGGGTTTTATAATTCACCCCTCCACTTT	CASSWGQGFYNSPLHF
TRBV15	TRBJ2-5	.	.	TGTGCCACCAGCAGCGGGGGAAAGACCCAGTACTTC	CATSSGGKTQYF
TRBV6-5	TRBJ2-7	.	TRBD1	TGTGCCAGCAGTTACACCGGGACAGGCAAGGCCTACGAGCAGTACTTC	CASSYTGTGKAYEQYF
TRBV5-4	TRBJ2-3	.	.	TGTGCCAGCAGCTCGGGGAGCCGGGCAGATACGCAGTATTTT	CASSSGSRADTQYF